The clone carrying this T cell receptor beta chain was recorded a few times. Its target is unknown. TCRdb processed the RACE reads anew with MiXCR; each CDR3 protein has one entry. The sample carries around 330,000 distinct CDR3 sequences, 4.5% to 7% recorded once. The V and J ends lost 3 bases and 2 bases respectively, with 10 bases between them. The CDR3 loop spans 14 amino acids. Germline V lookup: CDR1 SGHNT, CDR2 YYREEE (reference sequence). Time point denoted: pre-sensitization, week 0. Noted treatment: therapeutic diphenylcyclopropenone sensitization with weekly scalp DPC. The data were obtained in a study of human T cells and chemical hapten exposure. Study-wide context: A 2 cm by 2 cm inner upper arm patch received 2% DPC for sensitization. Across samples, TCR yields varied, mostly owing to small differences in pooled library volumes.

Broader study findings: Expanded TCRs clustered into significantly more large CDR3 similarity groups than controls, the analysis revealed.

The chain carries TRBV5-4 and TRBJ2-3, with D tentatively TRBD2 (6 bases). The receptor's source is a woman between 18 and 30 years old with alopecia areata. Some clones in this sample may be carry-over from other donors' samples. Material: whole blood, obtained in connection with sensitization to the hapten diphenylcyclopropenone (DPC). CDR3 DNA: TGTGCCAGCAGCTCGCGGGACTCCACAGATACGCAGTATTTT. Residues: CASSSRDSTDTQYF.